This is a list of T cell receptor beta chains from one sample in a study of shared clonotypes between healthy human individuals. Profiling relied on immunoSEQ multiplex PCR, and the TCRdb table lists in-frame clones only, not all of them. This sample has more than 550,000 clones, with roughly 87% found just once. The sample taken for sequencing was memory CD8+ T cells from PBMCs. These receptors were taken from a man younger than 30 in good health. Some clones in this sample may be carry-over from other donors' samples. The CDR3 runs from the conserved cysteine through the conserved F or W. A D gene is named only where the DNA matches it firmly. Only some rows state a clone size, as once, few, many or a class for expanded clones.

CDR3 protein: CASSLYWAPGVTYEQYF
CDR3 DNA: TGCGCCAGCAGCTTGTATTGGGCCCCCGGTGTTACCTACGAGCAGTACTTC
D gene: .
clone size: .
V gene: TRBV5-1
J gene: TRBJ2-7

CDR3 protein: CASSQGDQGYEQYF
CDR3 DNA: TGCGCCAGCAGCCAAGGAGATCAGGGGTACGAGCAGTACTTC
D gene: .
clone size: .
V gene: TRBV4-1
J gene: TRBJ2-7

CDR3 protein: CASSLRTHMWDIPDTQYF
CDR3 DNA: TGTGCCAGCAGCCTTAGGACCCACATGTGGGATATACCAGATACGCAGTATTTT
D gene: .
clone size: .
V gene: TRBV21-1
J gene: TRBJ2-3

CDR3 protein: CASSWGAGLVLNEQFF
CDR3 DNA: TGTGCCAGCAGTTGGGGGGCCGGACTAGTTTTAAATGAGCAGTTCTTC
D gene: .
clone size: .
V gene: TRBV6-5
J gene: TRBJ2-1

CDR3 protein: CASSLFFGKLTDTQYF
CDR3 DNA: TGTGCCAGCAGTTTATTTTTTGGAAAACTCACAGATACGCAGTATTTT
D gene: .
clone size: .
V gene: TRBV28
J gene: TRBJ2-3

CDR3 protein: CASSLRDRGYEQYF
CDR3 DNA: TGTGCCAGTAGTCTCCGGGACAGGGGTTACGAGCAGTACTTC
D gene: TRBD1
clone size: .
V gene: TRBV19
J gene: TRBJ2-7

CDR3 protein: CASSLDGLAGSDTQYF
CDR3 DNA: TGTGCCAGCAGCTTAGACGGACTAGCCGGGTCAGATACGCAGTATTTT
D gene: TRBD2
clone size: .
V gene: TRBV11-1
J gene: TRBJ2-3

CDR3 protein: CASSVRREGLHEQYF
CDR3 DNA: TGTGCCAGCAGCGTACGGCGGGAGGGCCTCCACGAGCAGTACTTC
D gene: TRBD2
clone size: .
V gene: TRBV9
J gene: TRBJ2-7

CDR3 protein: CASSSLGVSYEQYF
CDR3 DNA: TGTGCCAGCAGTTCCCTAGGGGTATCCTACGAGCAGTACTTC
D gene: .
clone size: .
V gene: TRBV27
J gene: TRBJ2-7

CDR3 protein: CASSRAGPAYEQYF
CDR3 DNA: TGTGCCAGCAGCCGAGCAGGACCGGCGTACGAGCAGTACTTC
D gene: .
clone size: once
V gene: TRBV7-9
J gene: TRBJ2-7

CDR3 protein: CASSFNAGGWYGYTF
CDR3 DNA: TGTGCCAGCAGTTTTAACGCTGGGGGCTGGTATGGCTACACCTTC
D gene: .
clone size: .
V gene: TRBV27
J gene: TRBJ1-2

CDR3 protein: CASIFELAGARGNEQFF
CDR3 DNA: TGTGCCAGCATTTTCGAGTTAGCGGGAGCAAGGGGGAATGAGCAGTTCTTC
D gene: TRBD2
clone size: .
V gene: TRBV2
J gene: TRBJ2-1

CDR3 protein: CASLLAYEQYF
CDR3 DNA: TGTGCCAGTTTACTAGCTTACGAGCAGTACTTC
D gene: .
clone size: .
V gene: TRBV6-1
J gene: TRBJ2-7